The source of this TCR beta chain is a study of T cells after yellow fever vaccination. Findings of the study overall: By day 5 rather than day 15, the secondary response had peaked, though it was weaker.

To note about this clonotype: Its matching antigen is unknown.

TCR cDNA was made by 5'RACE template switching, adding a universal primer site and UMIs. One entry per CDR3 protein results from TCRdb running MiXCR on the 5' RACE reads. Here the sample spans about 220,000 distinct CDR3 sequences, approximately 3.2% being singletons. Looked up from germline, CDR1 is MNHEY and CDR2 is SVGEGT. The length of the CDR3 is 18 residues. The V and J ends lost 2 bases and 0 bases, in that order; junction bases with no gene match: 8. The sample here was CD4+ T cells sorted from PBMCs, taken 10 days after the yellow fever booster vaccination. The V and J genes are TRBV6-2 or TRBV6-3 and TRBJ1-5; 9 nucleotides agree with TRBD1. This clonotype was obtained from a man aged 18 to 30 who received the YFV17D yellow fever vaccine. CDR3 protein: CASSYNGDRGYSNQPQHF. CDR3 DNA sequence: TGTGCCAGCAGTTACAACGGCGACAGGGGGTATAGCAATCAGCCCCAGCATTTT.